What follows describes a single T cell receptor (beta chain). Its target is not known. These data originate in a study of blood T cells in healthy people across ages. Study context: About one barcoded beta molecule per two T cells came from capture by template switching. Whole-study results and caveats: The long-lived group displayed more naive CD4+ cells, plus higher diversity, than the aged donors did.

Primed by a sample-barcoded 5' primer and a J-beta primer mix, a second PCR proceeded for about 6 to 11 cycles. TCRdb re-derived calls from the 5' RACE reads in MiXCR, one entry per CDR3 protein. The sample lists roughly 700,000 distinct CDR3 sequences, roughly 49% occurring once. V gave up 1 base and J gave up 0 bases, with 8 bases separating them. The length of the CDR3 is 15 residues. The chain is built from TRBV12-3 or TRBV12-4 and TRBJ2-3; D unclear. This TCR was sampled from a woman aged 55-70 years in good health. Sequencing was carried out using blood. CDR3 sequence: CASSLDRPSTDTQYF. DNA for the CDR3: TGTGCCAGCAGTTTAGACAGACCTAGCACAGATACGCAGTATTTT.